This T cell receptor (beta chain) is from a study of shared T cell receptors in the human thymus (dated by TCRdb to the early 2020s). Context from the whole study: The study examined how self-reactive, shared T-cell receptor alpha chains are generated in the human thymus.

Library prep was done by the immunoSEQ multiplex PCR assay. In TCRdb, the immuneACCESS table is reduced to in-frame sequences with V and J assigned. These tables do not hold every clone; where another copy was compared, an unresolved V gene accounts for under half, and the others remain unexplained. The sample includes 700,000 to 750,000 clones, with around 85% observed a single time. 0.0095% to 0.011% of the sample is taken by the ten largest. The germline V gene yields SNHLY for CDR1 and FYNNEI for CDR2. V is clipped by 7 bases and J by 3 bases, and the sequence between their germline boundaries is 24 bases long. The CDR3 sequence holds 17 residues, the cysteine and phenylalanine included. The DNA shown is the 51-base CDR3, in frame from base 1. Points on this clone: The antigen it binds to is not known. No clone much larger than this one lies a single base away; base qualities are absent. The same CDR3 arises from other DNA sequences in this sample as well.

These same records also appear under a second study, on human thymus T cells. The second study also describes: Immunologically healthy infants undergoing open corrective cardiac surgery for congenital heart defects in Finland were used as donors. The thymus tissue came from surgical resects taken out during corrective cardiac surgery. Biased V and J gene segment usage appeared to be present in both thymic and peripheral blood repertoires. According to the related research, thymic TCR repertoires were highly overlapping among unrelated individuals. The study used roughly 8 infant thymus samples plus four related peripheral blood samples to characterize TCR alpha and beta repertoires. The infant donors were about 7 to 244 days old, and the cohort included five to seven males and a couple of females. Thymocytes were mechanically released from the tissue and were stored as pellets of about 9-33 million cells at -70 degrees C. A QIAsymphony instrument was used to extract genomic DNA from the frozen cell pellets. The immunoSEQ multiplex PCR assay was used to amplify the TCRB and TCRAD loci from a standardized amount of quality-controlled genomic DNA. The V(D)J region was spanned by amplicons of a length sufficient to cover the CDR3 and to identify V and J genes. The amplicons were sequenced on an Illumina platform via the commercial immunoSEQ service. Primer bias and sequencing errors were corrected as previously described, and TCRAD and TCRB definitions were based on the IMGT database. Analysis of the repertoires was done with immunoSEQ Analyzer 3.0 and VDJTools and included basic statistics, V/J segment usage, diversity estimates, rarefaction and pairwise overlap. Diversity was estimated with Chao1, ChaoE, Efron-Thisted, Shannon and inverse Simpson indices, and also on datasets down-sampled to the smallest sample. Repertoire overlap was assessed by strict matching of CDR3 nucleotide sequence, V gene and J gene, and clustering was done by Jaccard-based multidimensional scaling. Thymus samples yielded on average about 810,000 unique TCRB clonotypes, compared with some 83,000 from blood samples.

The receptor was derived from a girl under three years old with a congenital heart defect. Donor details come from another sample of the same person, matched by shared clones. Recombination linked TRBV2 to TRBJ1-1; TRBD1 is a possible D gene, resting on 6 matching bases. Sequencing was carried out using thymocytes. In nucleotides, the sequence is TGTGCCAGCATTCACAACGGAGAAACAGGGCTGGACACTGAAGCTTTCTTT. Translated, this gives CASIHNGETGLDTEAFF.